The clone carrying this T cell receptor (beta chain) was counted only a few times. The antigen is unknown. The sample belongs to a study of vaccination and CD4 T cells after COVID-19. Germline V gene lookup returns CDR1 SGHTA and CDR2 FQGTGA. Trimming cost V 1 base and J 6 bases, with 15 bases left between them. The CDR3 runs 15 residues. Sequencing of cultured CD4+ T cell DNA used the Oncomine TCR Beta short-read assay. Using its own MiXCR run on the PCR reads, TCRdb lists one record per CDR3 protein. Of 13,000 to 15,000 distinct CDR3 sequences in the sample, roughly 29% were seen once. The treatment denotes: roughly 10-day PBMC culture with coronavirus spike peptide pools or control peptides (ViraFEST assay). For ViraFEST, peptide pools expanded antigen-specific T cells, after which the TCRs were sequenced.

The material sequenced was cultured CD4+ T cells from blood. This sequence joins TRBV7-3 and TRBJ1-1, with D perhaps TRBD1 (6 bases). The TCR sequence derives from a human donor with COVID-19. The CDR3 here is CASSLIGQPLSEAFF. In DNA form, the CDR3 reads TGTGCCAGCAGCTTAATAGGACAGCCTCTCTCTGAAGCTTTCTTT.